The 9 T cell receptor beta chains below come from one sample, sequenced in a study of T cells in Graves' hyperthyroidism and ophthalmopathy. There were TCR beta CDR3 regions amplified from RNA transcripts. RT-PCR in the first round (using the HTBI primer set) targeted the TCR CDR3. TCRdb re-called the multiplex PCR reads through MiXCR, storing one row per CDR3 protein. The sample consists of hundreds of thousands of distinct CDR3 sequences, approximately 15% of them appearing once. The sequenced sample consisted of blood. The source is a woman in her thirties with Graves' hyperthyroidism.

This clonotype occurred a few times. At one of its ends the junction is not consistent with the germline gene, which may arise from a read error. The chain is built from TRBV14 and TRBJ1-1; maybe TRBD1 (6 bases). The CDR3 extends over 16 amino acids. Germline values: CDR1 SGHDN, CDR2 FVKESK. The CDR3 DNA reads as TGTGCCAGCAGCCAGATACAGGGACTGATGAACACTGAAGCTTCCTTT. As protein: CASSQIQGLMNTEASF.

This clonotype was seen more than once but under ten times. The V gene is TRBV20-1, the J gene TRBJ2-3, with D possibly matching TRBD2 (5 bases). This CDR3 comprises 16 residues. Trimming pared 0 bases from V and 6 bases from J, leaving 19 bases between. CDR1 and CDR2 (germline): DFQATT, SNEGSKA (reference sequence). The CDR3 loop is CSARDLAGNLGDTQYF. CDR3 bases: TGCAGTGCTAGAGATCTGGCGGGCAACCTGGGGGATACGCAGTATTTT.

This clonotype was detected ten times or more. The chain joins TRBV11-2 to TRBJ2-4, with 10 bases that match TRBD1. In germline, CDR1 is SGHAT, CDR2 FQNNGV. The CDR3 runs 13 residues. V lost 3 bases to trimming and J lost 8 bases; unmatched junction nucleotides: 1. CDR3 bases: TGTGCCAGCAGCTTTGGGACAGGGGACATTCAGTACTTC. Its translation: CASSFGTGDIQYF.

The chain recombines TRBV6-2 or TRBV6-3 with TRBJ2-1, with D uncertain. Germline-derived CDR1 and CDR2 are MNHEY and SVGEGT. The CDR3 spans 20 residues. Between the trimmed V and J ends, which lost 0 bases and 5 bases, there was a span of 26 bases. DNA of the CDR3: TGTGCCAGCAGTTACTCGTTGCCGCTAGTCCACCAACTCCTCAACAATGAGCAGTTCTTC. Amino acid sequence: CASSYSLPLVHQLLNNEQFF.

Ten or more counts support this clonotype. One end of the junction varies from germline; a read error may be responsible. This sequence joins TRBV5-1 and TRBJ2-3, with 11 bases aligning to TRBD2. The CDR3 is made up of 14 amino acids. Germline CDR1 and CDR2: SGHRS and YFSETQ. CDR3 in DNA: TGTGCCAGCAGTTTAGCGGGAGGGACAGATACGCAGTATTTT. Translation gives CASSLAGGTDTQYF.

The table lists this clonotype with many counts. V gene TRBV28 combines with J gene TRBJ2-1; no firm D call. CDR1 MDHEN and CDR2 SYDVKM come from the germline V gene. V was cut by 3 bases and J by 0 bases, with 21 bases left in between. The CDR3 loop spans 19 amino acids. CDR3 nucleotides: TGTGCCAGCAGTTTGTTGTGGGCCGTGTCGTTGCGCTCCTACAATGAGCAGTTCTTC. This codes for CASSLLWAVSLRSYNEQFF.

This clonotype has ten or more counts. The rearrangement uses TRBV28 and TRBJ1-4, with 7 nucleotides matching TRBD1. Germline values: CDR1 MDHEN, CDR2 SYDVKM. V lost 4 bases and J lost 1; bases outside the gene matches: 9. This CDR3 is built from 17 residues. Written as DNA, the CDR3 is TGTGCCAGCAGTTCCGGACAGGCACTTGGAACTAATGAAAAACTGTTTTTT. Encoded protein: CASSSGQALGTNEKLFF. The variable domain in full, completed from reference TRBV28 and TRBJ1-4, reads DVKVTQSSRYLVKRTGEKVFLECVQDMDHENMFWYRQDPGLGLRLIYFSYDVKMKEKGDIPEGYSVSREKKERFSLILESASTNQTSMYLCASSSGQALGTNEKLFFGSGTQLSVL.

This clonotype appeared a few times. The rearrangement links TRBV18 to TRBJ2-1, with D uncertain. The CDR3 loop spans 12 amino acids. CDR1 is KGHSH and CDR2 is LQKENI in the germline V gene. Trimming stripped 5 bases from V and 9 bases from J, with 11 bases between. The CDR3 DNA is TGTGCCAGCTCAGGTCCGGTCGGTGAGCAGTTCTTC. Residues: CASSGPVGEQFF.

The chain recombines TRBV6-1 with TRBJ2-7; no definite D call. V lost 3 bases, J lost 3 bases, and 9 bases lay in between. Germline CDR1 MNHNS, CDR2 SASEGT. The CDR3 runs to 13 residues. In nucleotides, the CDR3 is TGTGCCAGCAGTGAGGTGGACGGCTACGAGCAGTACTTC. Translation: CASSEVDGYEQYF.